This T cell receptor beta chain was sequenced in a study of blood T cells in healthy people across ages (dated by TCRdb to about 2015). For the study in its entirety: In model experiments, template switching captured about one uniquely barcoded TCR beta cDNA molecule for every two T cells. Donors were grouped into four age groups: young (average roughly 17 years), middle-aged (39), aged (around 60) and long-lived (just over 80). The study measured age-related changes in TCR beta repertoire diversity using deep sequencing normalized with unique cDNA molecular identifiers. For two donors (one aged 18 to 29 and one aged 80 or older), the study analyzed two additional independent replicas of 1 million unique cDNA reads from the same blood draw. To avoid experimental bias, donors of different ages were distributed randomly across sequencing lanes.

Donors were 40 or so systemically healthy Caucasian individuals from Russia aged roughly 6 to 100 years. About 10 milliliters of peripheral blood were collected from each donor into EDTA-treated Vacutainer tubes. Ficoll-Paque density-gradient centrifugation was used to isolate PBMCs, with at least 7 million obtained per sample. Trizol reagent was used to extract total RNA from the PBMCs, yielding at least 6 micrograms per sample. The percentages of naive CD45RAhigh/CD27high T cells were determined by flow cytometry on a PBMC aliquot from every donor. Worth noting for this clonotype: This receptor's antigen is unknown. Base qualities were left out, and no much larger clone turns up one base away.

The study at large found these results: Compared with the aged group, the long-lived group had more naive CD4+ T cells, fewer expanded clones and increased TCR diversity, suggesting age selection. There was a strong correlation between observed TCR beta diversity and the percentage of naive T cells measured by flow cytometry. As age increased, observed TCR beta diversity per million T cells dropped in a roughly linear way, and a significant reduction was already evident by age about 40. Conclusive comparison of naive and antigen-experienced compartments was prevented by the profiling of bulk unsorted PBMCs. Because donor CMV infection status was unknown, age-related changes in expanded clonotypes were potentially confounded. Estimates of total diversity from one million sequenced T cells were regarded as lower bounds and underestimates.

The library was built by means of 5' RACE. TCRdb lists the instrument as Illumina HiSeq 2500. A second PCR of roughly 7 to 11 cycles was performed with a sample-barcoded 5' primer and a J-beta primer mix. Each TCR beta cDNA molecule received a unique molecular identifier from a template-switch 5' adaptor carrying 12 random nucleotides. Each sample yielded at least 2.5 million CDR3-containing paired-end reads. All of the RNA was converted into first-strand cDNA using the Mint cDNA synthesis kit, with a TRBC-specific oligonucleotide serving as the primer. Following uracil-DNA glycosylase treatment, a first 18-cycle PCR with universal primers M1SS and BC2_uni_R was performed on all cDNA. Processing in the source paper ran as follows. Normalization of each sample was performed by random selection of 1 million high-quality reads, each carrying a distinct molecular identifier. Instead of being binned into consensus sequences, reads with shared molecular identifiers were discarded. MiTCR, run with a Q25 quality threshold and the strictest error-elimination algorithm, handled CDR3 identification, clonotype clustering and error correction. A nonparametric unseen species model using Euler transformation provided a lower-bound estimate of total TCR beta diversity. Through fastp at Q25 and MiXCR, TCRdb rebuilt clones from the public reads, retaining in-frame beta chains. When rows share a CDR3 protein, they turn into one entry using the most common DNA and genes. TCRdb's processing, not the study's, gives the V and J calls here. This sample lists some 1 million distinct CDR3 sequences; 45% were detected once. The ten most abundant clones make up 15% to 20% of the sample.

The sequenced sample consisted of blood. This clonotype was sampled from a woman in her fifties or sixties in good health.

The CDR3 protein is CASSSRREGSGELFF. The nucleotide sequence is given as TGTGCCAGCAGCTCCCGGCGGGAGGGGAGCGGGGAGCTGTTTTTT. The sequence joins TRBV11-3 to TRBJ2-2, with TRBD2 matching 9 junction bases. CDR1 and CDR2, looked up from the germline V gene, are SGHNT and YENEEA. Ends trimmed: V by 4 bases, J by 7 bases; bases unmatched to a gene: 7. The CDR3 starts with the cysteine, ends with the phenylalanine, and has 15 residues. Kept here is only the CDR3 DNA, which spans 45 bases and is read in frame from base 1.